This T cell receptor delta chain was sequenced for a study of Vδ1+ human thymocytes. Study conclusions and caveats: Thymic TRG and TRD repertoires appeared highly polyclonal. Donors shared many TRG clonotypes but few TRD clonotypes. Unlike peripheral blood Vdelta1+ controls, thymic delta-chain sequences included 20% to 25% Vdelta2 and few Vdelta3. Bulk data may be misread because of unexpected Vdelta2 sequences.

The CDR3 length is 20 residues. Trimming took 4 bases from V and 2 from J; bases not matched to a gene: 20. CDR1 TSWWSYY and CDR2 QGS come from the germline V gene. Of note for this clone: What it recognizes is unknown.

RNA was extracted from the cells and then reverse transcribed. Pooled V-gene forward primers with one constant-region reverse primer generated the CDR3 amplicons by multiplex PCR. TCRdb re-called the multiplex PCR reads through CATT. This repertoire shows about 75,000 delta-chain clones, around 35% found once; its top ten account for roughly 0.25%. Between about 98% and 99.6% of sorted thymocytes were Vdelta1+. The origin of this receptor is a boy under two years old who had congenital heart surgery. The chain joins TRDV1 to TRDJ1; TRDD3 aligns across 9 bases. Specimen: Vdelta1+ gamma-delta thymocytes from the thymus. The subset was: FACS-sorted CD3+ TCRalphabeta- TCRVdelta1+ TCRVdelta2- thymocytes. The chain's CDR3 is CALGAPRLGTNWGKTDKLIF. CDR3 sequence (DNA): TGTGCTCTTGGGGCCCCCCGTTTGGGGACAAACTGGGGGAAGACCGATAAACTCATCTTT.